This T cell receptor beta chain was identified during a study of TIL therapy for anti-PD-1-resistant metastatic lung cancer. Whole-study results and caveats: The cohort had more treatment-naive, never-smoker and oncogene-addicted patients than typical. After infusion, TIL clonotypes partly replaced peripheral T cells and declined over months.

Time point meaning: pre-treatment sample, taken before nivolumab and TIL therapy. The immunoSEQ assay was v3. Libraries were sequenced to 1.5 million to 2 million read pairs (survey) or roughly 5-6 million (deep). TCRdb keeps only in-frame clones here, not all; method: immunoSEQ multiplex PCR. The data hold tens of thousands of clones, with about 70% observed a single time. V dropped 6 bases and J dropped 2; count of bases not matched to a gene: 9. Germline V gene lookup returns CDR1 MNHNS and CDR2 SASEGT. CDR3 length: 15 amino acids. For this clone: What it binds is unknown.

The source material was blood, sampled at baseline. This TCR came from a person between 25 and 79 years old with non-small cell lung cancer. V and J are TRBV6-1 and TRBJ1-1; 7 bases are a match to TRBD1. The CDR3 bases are TGTGCCAGCAGGGCCTCGTACAGGGGTAACACTGAAGCTTTCTTT. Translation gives CASRASYRGNTEAFF.